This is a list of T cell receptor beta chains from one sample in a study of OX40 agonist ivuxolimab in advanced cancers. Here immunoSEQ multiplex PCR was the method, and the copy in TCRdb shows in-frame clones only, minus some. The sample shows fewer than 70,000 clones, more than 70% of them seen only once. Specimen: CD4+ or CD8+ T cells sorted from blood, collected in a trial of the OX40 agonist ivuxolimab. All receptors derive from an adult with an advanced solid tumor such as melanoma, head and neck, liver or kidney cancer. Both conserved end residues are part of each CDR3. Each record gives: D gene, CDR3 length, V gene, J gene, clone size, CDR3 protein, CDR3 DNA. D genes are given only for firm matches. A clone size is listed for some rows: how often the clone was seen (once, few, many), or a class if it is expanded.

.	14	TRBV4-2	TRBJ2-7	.	CASSPRDGSYEQYF	TGTGCCAGCAGCCCTAGGGACGGCTCCTACGAGCAGTACTTC
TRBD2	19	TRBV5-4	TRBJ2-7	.	CASSSDRGSSGRAAYEQYF	TGTGCCAGCAGCTCTGACCGGGGGTCTAGCGGGAGGGCCGCTTACGAGCAGTACTTC
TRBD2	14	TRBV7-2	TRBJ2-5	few	CASSLSGIQETQYF	TGTGCCAGCAGCTTAAGCGGGATCCAAGAGACCCAGTACTTC
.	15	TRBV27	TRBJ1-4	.	CASSLRGLSNEKLFF	TGTGCCAGCAGTTTACGGGGGCTATCTAATGAAAAACTGTTTTTT
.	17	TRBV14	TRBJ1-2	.	CASSYIPAGLGRYGYTF	TGTGCCAGCAGCTACATCCCAGCGGGATTGGGGCGGTATGGCTACACCTTC
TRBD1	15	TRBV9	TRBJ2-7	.	CASSSGQGVTYEQYF	TGTGCCAGCAGCTCGGGACAGGGAGTAACCTACGAGCAGTACTTC
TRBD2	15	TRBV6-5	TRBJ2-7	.	CASSYNSGGSYEQYF	TGTGCCAGCAGTTACAATAGCGGGGGATCCTACGAGCAGTACTTC
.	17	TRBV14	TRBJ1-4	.	CASSQVSGAGYNEKLFF	TGTGCCAGCAGCCAAGTATCGGGGGCCGGGTACAATGAAAAACTGTTTTTT
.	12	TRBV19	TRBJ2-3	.	CASSSRGDTQYF	TGTGCCAGTAGTTCCCGAGGGGATACGCAGTATTTT
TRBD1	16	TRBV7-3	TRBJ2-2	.	CASSLTGTGDTGELFF	TGTGCCAGCAGCTTAACGGGGACAGGGGACACCGGGGAGCTGTTTTTT
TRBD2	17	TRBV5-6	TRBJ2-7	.	CASSPIWSSGTSYEQYF	TGTGCCAGCAGCCCCATTTGGTCTAGCGGGACCTCCTACGAGCAGTACTTC
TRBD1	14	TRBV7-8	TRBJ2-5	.	CASTRQGAGETQYF	TGTGCCAGCACCCGACAGGGGGCAGGAGAGACCCAGTACTTC
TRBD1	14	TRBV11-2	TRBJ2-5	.	CASSWVTGKETQYF	TGTGCCAGCAGCTGGGTGACAGGGAAAGAGACCCAGTACTTC
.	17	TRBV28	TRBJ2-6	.	CASRAPFAYSGANVLTF	TGTGCCAGCAGAGCCCCGTTCGCGTACTCTGGGGCCAACGTCCTGACTTTC
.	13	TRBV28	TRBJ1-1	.	CASSFRNRDEAFF	TGTGCCAGCAGTTTCCGAAACAGGGATGAAGCTTTCTTT
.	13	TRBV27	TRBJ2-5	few	CASSRRAQETQYF	TGTGCCAGCAGTCGACGAGCCCAAGAGACCCAGTACTTC
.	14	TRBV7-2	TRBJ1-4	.	CASSRGDPREKLFF	TGTGCCAGCAGTAGGGGGGATCCCAGGGAAAAACTGTTTTTT
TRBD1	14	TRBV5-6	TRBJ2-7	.	CASSVTGVSYEQYF	TGTGCCAGCAGCGTCACAGGGGTCTCCTACGAGCAGTACTTC
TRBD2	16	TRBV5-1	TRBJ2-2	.	CASSLVGGGTTGELFF	TGCGCCAGCAGCTTGGTGGGCGGGGGAACAACCGGGGAGCTGTTTTTT
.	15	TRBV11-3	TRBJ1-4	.	CASSLASGANEKLFF	TGTGCCAGCAGCTTGGCATCCGGGGCGAATGAAAAACTGTTTTTT
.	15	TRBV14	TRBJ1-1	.	CASSPSGQGRTEAFF	TGTGCCAGCAGCCCCTCGGGCCAGGGAAGAACTGAAGCTTTCTTT
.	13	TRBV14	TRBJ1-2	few	CASSQVKDGGYTF	TGTGCCAGCAGCCAAGTTAAGGATGGAGGCTACACCTTC
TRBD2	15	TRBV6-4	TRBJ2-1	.	CASSPSGSSYNEQFF	TGTGCCAGCTCTCCTAGCGGCAGCTCCTACAATGAGCAGTTCTTC
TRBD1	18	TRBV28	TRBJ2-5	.	CASSLGASRGRGQETQYF	TGTGCCAGCAGTTTGGGAGCTTCCAGGGGGCGAGGCCAAGAGACCCAGTACTTC
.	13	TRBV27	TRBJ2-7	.	CASSSYDSNEQYF	TGTGCCAGCAGTTCTTATGATAGCAACGAGCAGTACTTC
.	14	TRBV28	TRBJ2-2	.	CATQSPGNTGELFF	TGTGCCACCCAATCCCCGGGTAATACCGGGGAGCTGTTTTTT
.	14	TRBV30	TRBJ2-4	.	CAWSIGGAGNIQYF	TGTGCCTGGAGTATTGGAGGGGCGGGAAACATTCAGTACTTC
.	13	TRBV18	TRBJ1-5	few	CASSAGANQPQHF	TGTGCCAGCTCAGCCGGGGCGAATCAGCCCCAGCATTTT
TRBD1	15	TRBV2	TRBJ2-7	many	CASSDSVQGEREQYF	TGTGCCAGCAGCGACTCTGTACAGGGGGAGCGCGAGCAGTACTTC
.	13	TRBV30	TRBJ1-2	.	CAWSVILGNGYTF	TGTGCCTGGAGTGTAATCCTAGGAAATGGCTACACCTTC
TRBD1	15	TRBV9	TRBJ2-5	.	CASSVIGTVQETQYF	TGTGCCAGCAGTGTTATCGGGACAGTTCAAGAGACCCAGTACTTC
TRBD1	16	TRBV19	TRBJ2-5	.	CASSIEKRQGTETQYF	TGTGCCAGTAGTATAGAGAAGAGACAGGGGACAGAGACCCAGTACTTC
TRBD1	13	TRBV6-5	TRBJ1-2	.	CASSWTGNYGYTF	TGTGCCAGCAGCTGGACAGGAAACTATGGCTACACCTTC